Below, 30 T cell receptor beta chains from the same sample are listed, as sequenced in a study of OX40 agonist ivuxolimab in advanced cancers. Sequencing used immunoSEQ multiplex PCR; TCRdb keeps in-frame clones, though not all of them. The sample lists roughly 34,000 clones, around 90% occurring once. Material: CD4+ or CD8+ T cells sorted from blood, obtained in a trial of the OX40 agonist ivuxolimab. Receptors originate from an adult with an advanced solid tumor such as melanoma, head and neck, liver or kidney cancer.

V and J are TRBV5-6 and TRBJ1-2; D not resolved. CDR3 length: 11 residues. The germline V and J ends were trimmed by 2 bases and 9 bases, with 8 bases remaining between them. Germline V CDR1 and CDR2: SGHDT, YYEEEE. The CDR3 spells CASSLYGSYTF. As DNA, the CDR3 is TGTGCCAGCAGCTTATACGGGAGCTACACCTTC.

This rearrangement joins TRBV10-1 to TRBJ2-2, with 10 bases that match TRBD2. Germline V lookup: CDR1 WNHNN, CDR2 SYGVQD (reference sequence). The V segment lost 8 bases and the J segment 7 bases; nucleotides outside the gene matches: 10. This CDR3 is 15 amino acids long. CDR3 sequence reads: CASSKSGRESGELFF. The CDR3 DNA sequence: TGCGCCAGCTCCAAAAGCGGGAGGGAAAGCGGGGAGCTGTTTTTT.

The chain has TRBV18 and TRBJ1-1; D perhaps matches TRBD1 (6 bases). V lost 1 base to trimming and J lost 3 bases, with 12 bases between them. CDR1 is KGHSH and CDR2 is LQKENI in the germline V gene. CDR3 size: 15 residues. The CDR3 sequence is CASSPRQAGDTEAFF. Here the CDR3 DNA reads TGTGCCAGCTCACCACGACAGGCCGGGGACACTGAAGCTTTCTTT.

The chain combines TRBV4-3 with TRBJ2-7; possibly TRBD1 for D (5 bases). CDR3 length equals 14 residues. The V and J ends lost 0 bases and 1 base respectively, with 7 bases between them. The germline CDR1 and CDR2 sequences are LGHNA and YSLEER. The CDR3: CASSQDRQSYEQYF. For the CDR3, the DNA is TGCGCCAGCAGCCAAGATCGACAGTCCTACGAGCAGTACTTC.

The V call is TRBV4-2, the J call TRBJ2-2, with D hard to call. The germline CDR1 and CDR2 sequences are LGHNA and YNFKEQ. V lost 0 bases and J lost 4, with 6 bases in between. The CDR3 runs 14 residues. CDR3 residues: CASSQDQRTGELFF. The CDR3, as DNA: TGTGCCAGCAGCCAAGATCAACGCACCGGGGAGCTGTTTTTT.

This sequence joins TRBV5-4 and TRBJ2-7, with 16 bases lining up with TRBD2. Germline trimming cut 0 bases from V and 4 bases from J; bases unmatched to any gene: 1. Germline V gene lookup returns CDR1 SGHNT and CDR2 YYREEE (reference sequence). This CDR3 is 16 amino acids long. The CDR3 DNA is TGTGCCAGCAGCTTGGGGGGACTAGCGGGAGGGTACGAGCAGTACTTC. Translating it yields CASSLGGLAGGYEQYF.

The V and J genes are TRBV19 and TRBJ2-1; 8 bases agree with TRBD1. V shed 5 bases and J 4 bases; nucleotides not matched to a gene: 7. The CDR3 consists of 15 residues. CDR1 is LNHDA and CDR2 is SQIVND in the germline V gene (reference sequence). CDR3 sequence reads: CASSLQGARYNEQFF. DNA for the CDR3: TGTGCCAGTAGTCTCCAGGGGGCGCGGTACAATGAGCAGTTCTTC.

This chain connects TRBV6-5 to TRBJ1-6, with 7 bases that match TRBD1. Germline lookup yields CDR1 MNHEY and CDR2 SVGAGI. J was trimmed by 8 bases and V by 6 bases; bases with no gene match: 10. CDR3 length: 15 amino acids. CDR3 in amino acids: CASRPRGGDYSPLHF. CDR3 DNA sequence: TGTGCCAGCAGGCCCAGGGGGGGCGACTATTCACCCCTCCACTTT.

The CDR3 region has the DNA TGTGCCAGCAGCCTGCGCGACGGGGGTGACACGCAGTATTTT. Protein product: CASSLRDGGDTQYF. The chain links TRBV7-9 to TRBJ2-3, with D tentatively TRBD2 (6 bases). The CDR3 is 14 amino acids. The germline CDR1 and CDR2 sequences are SEHNR and FQNEAQ (reference sequence). V lost 5 bases, J lost 9 bases, and 18 bases lay in between. Drawing the rest from reference TRBV7-9 and TRBJ2-3, the complete variable domain is DTGVSQNPRHKITKRGQNVTFRCDPISEHNRLYWYRQTLGQGPEFLTYFQNEAQLEKSRLLSDRFSAERPKGSFSTLEIQRTEQGDSAMYLCASSLRDGGDTQYFGPGTRLTVL.

This clone is a singleton in its sample. The V call is TRBV7-9, the J call TRBJ2-1; 13 bases align to TRBD2. Trimming removed 0 bases from V and 4 bases from J; junction bases left unmatched: 0. CDR1 and CDR2 (germline): SEHNR, FQNEAQ (reference sequence). There are 16 residues in the CDR3. The CDR3 protein is CASSLALAGGYNEQFF. CDR3 nucleotides: TGTGCCAGCAGCTTAGCACTAGCGGGGGGGTACAATGAGCAGTTCTTC.

The J gene is TRBJ1-2, the V gene TRBV7-8; no definite D call. Germline V gene data show CDR1 as SGHVS and CDR2 as FQNEAQ. V was shortened by 1 base and J by 8 bases, with 11 bases between the two germline ends. The CDR3 length is 13 residues. The CDR3 bases are TGTGCCAGCAGCTTAGTGGCAGGCTCGGGCTACACCTTC. Translation gives CASSLVAGSGYTF.

The chain couples TRBV19 to TRBJ2-7, with D perhaps matching TRBD1 (5 bases). Germline CDR1 reads LNHDA; CDR2 reads SQIVND (reference sequence). Trimming removed 1 base from V and 0 bases from J, with 19 bases in between. This CDR3 contains 18 residues. The CDR3 sequence is CASSIAFVPGPASYEQYF. CDR3 nucleotides: TGTGCCAGTAGTATAGCTTTTGTTCCAGGGCCTGCCTCCTACGAGCAGTACTTC. The full variable domain, in which reference TRBV19 and TRBJ2-7 provide the parts outside the CDR3, is DGGITQSPKYLFRKEGQNVTLSCEQNLNHDAMYWYRQDPGQGLRLIYYSQIVNDFQKGDIAEGYSVSREKKESFPLTVTSAQKNPTAFYLCASSIAFVPGPASYEQYFGPGTRLTVT.

The gene calls are TRBV7-6 and TRBJ2-5; D is perhaps TRBD1 or TRBD2 (5 bases each). Germline CDR1 and CDR2: SGHVS and FNYEAQ. V was trimmed by 5 bases and J by 9 bases, leaving 25 bases between them. This CDR3 is built from 16 residues. The chain's CDR3 is CASSKSGGLEVGAQYF. DNA of the CDR3: TGTGCCAGCAGCAAAAGTGGGGGTCTGGAGGTTGGGGCCCAGTACTTC.

The chain uses TRBV11-2 and TRBJ2-5; 7 bases map to TRBD1. Germline CDR1 and CDR2: SGHAT and FQNNGV. V trimming: 5 bases; J trimming: 5 bases; junction bases outside the gene matches: 14. The CDR3 extends over 16 amino acids. The CDR3 is CASSRFETGFGETQYF. The DNA of the CDR3 is TGTGCCAGCAGCAGATTTGAGACAGGGTTTGGTGAGACCCAGTACTTC.

The chain links TRBV6-1 to TRBJ2-3; 7 nucleotides agree with TRBD2. Germline assignment: CDR1 MNHNS and CDR2 SASEGT. CDR3 length: 16 residues. Trimming at V came to 1 base and at J to 4 bases, leaving 8 bases not matched to a gene. CDR3 in DNA: TGTGCCAGCAGTGAAGGGGGGGGAGGGTCTGCAGATACGCAGTATTTT. It specifies CASSEGGGGSADTQYF.

The gene calls are TRBV6-5 and TRBJ1-1; 8 nucleotides align to TRBD1. V gave up 5 bases and J gave up 7 bases; unmatched junction bases: 3. CDR3 size: 12 residues. Germline assignment: CDR1 MNHEY and CDR2 SVGAGI. CDR3 DNA sequence: TGTGCCAGCAGTAGGGACAGGCGTGAAGCTTTCTTT. Translation gives CASSRDRREAFF.

The chain uses TRBV5-1 and TRBJ1-1, with TRBD1 matching over 9 bases. Looked up from germline, CDR1 is SGHRS and CDR2 is YFSETQ. J was trimmed by 1 base and V by 1 base; bases with no gene match: 5. The CDR3 is made up of 16 amino acids. The CDR3 nucleotides are TGCGCCAGCAGCTTGACAGGGGGCGCCGGGAACACTGAAGCTTTCTTT. Amino acids: CASSLTGGAGNTEAFF.

The rearrangement uses TRBV6-1 and TRBJ2-7; D is possibly TRBD1 or TRBD2 (6 bases each). The V end was cut by 2 bases, the J end by 2 bases, with 19 bases between. The CDR3 totals 17 residues. The germline V gene encodes CDR1 MNHNS and CDR2 SASEGT. CDR3 in amino acids: CASSELGGAGPAYEQYF. CDR3 bases: TGTGCCAGCAGTGAATTGGGGGGCGCAGGCCCCGCCTACGAGCAGTACTTC.

The V gene is TRBV30, the J gene TRBJ1-2, with 7 bases identical to TRBD1. The germline V gene encodes CDR1 GTSNPN and CDR2 SVGIG (reference sequence). The ends lost 1 base at V and 5 bases at J; junction bases unmatched: 10. This CDR3 has 15 amino acids. This CDR3 is CAWSGPTTGSYGYTF. The CDR3 bases are TGTGCCTGGAGTGGCCCTACGACAGGGAGTTATGGCTACACCTTC.

V and J are TRBV10-3 and TRBJ1-6; no reliable D call. CDR3 length equals 15 residues. CDR1 is ENHRY, CDR2 SYGVKD, per germline. V gave up 0 bases and J gave up 8 bases, with 11 bases separating them. Written as DNA, the CDR3 is TGTGCCATCAGTGAGTCCGTTACTGAGGATTCACCCCTCCACTTT. Translated, it gives CAISESVTEDSPLHF.

This clone has just a few counts. The genes are TRBV5-8 and TRBJ1-2; the D gene is possibly TRBD1 (5 bases). V was cut by 2 bases and J by 4 bases, with 9 bases left in between. The CDR3 totals 13 residues. The germline V gene has CDR1 SGHTS and CDR2 YDEGEE. For the CDR3, the DNA is TGTGCCAGCAGCTTCGGGGGTGTCTATGGCTACACCTTC. Its translation is CASSFGGVYGYTF.

The chain has TRBV4-3 and TRBJ1-2; perhaps TRBD1 as D (5 bases). The V gene's germline CDR1 is LGHNA and CDR2 YSLEER. This CDR3 has 14 amino acids. Trimming stripped 0 bases from V and 4 bases from J, with 9 bases between. The DNA of the CDR3 is TGCGCCAGCAGCCAAGATCGGGACGGCTATGGCTACACCTTC. Translating it yields CASSQDRDGYGYTF.

This chain joins TRBV6-4 and TRBJ2-5; a possible D gene is TRBD1 (6 bases). Germline V gene sequence: CDR1 MRHNA, CDR2 SNTAGT. The CDR3 totals 13 residues. V was clipped by 6 bases and J by 5 bases, with 13 bases between them. Written as DNA, the CDR3 is TGTGCCAGCAGCCGGGACACCCAGGAGACCCAGTACTTC. Translation: CASSRDTQETQYF.

The chain employs TRBV4-3 and TRBJ1-1; no clear D. CDR1 and CDR2 from the germline V gene are LGHNA and YSLEER. V dropped 0 bases and J dropped 0 bases, with 2 bases sitting between them. The CDR3 sequence is 13 residues long. The CDR3 here is CASSQEMNTEAFF. The CDR3 nucleotides are TGCGCCAGCAGCCAAGAAATGAACACTGAAGCTTTCTTT.

In DNA form, the CDR3 reads TGTGCCTGGAGGCATCCCGCATACAATGAGCAGTTCTTC. Translation: CAWRHPAYNEQFF. The V call is TRBV30, the J call TRBJ2-1; no clear D. CDR3 size: 13 residues. V was trimmed by 3 bases and J by 4 bases, leaving 10 bases between them. In germline, CDR1 is GTSNPN, CDR2 SVGIG (reference sequence).

The rearrangement joins TRBV19 to TRBJ2-3; D possibly corresponds to TRBD1 (5 bases). In germline, CDR1 is LNHDA, CDR2 SQIVND (reference sequence). This CDR3 is 13 amino acids long. Trimming removed 6 bases from V and 4 bases from J, with 11 bases in between. The CDR3 spells CASRGLGADTQYF. CDR3 nucleotides: TGTGCCAGTAGAGGTCTAGGGGCAGATACGCAGTATTTT.

V is TRBV11-2 and J is TRBJ1-2, with 10 bases that match TRBD1. J lost 4 bases, V lost 5 bases, and 7 bases had no gene match. The CDR3 is made up of 15 amino acids. The V gene's germline CDR1 is SGHAT and CDR2 FQNNGV. CDR3 amino acids: CASSGRQGAGYGYTF. The CDR3 DNA sequence: TGTGCCAGCAGCGGACGACAGGGGGCTGGCTATGGCTACACCTTC. The variable domain in full, completed from reference TRBV11-2 and TRBJ1-2, reads EAGVAQSPRYKIIEKRQSVAFWCNPISGHATLYWYQQILGQGPKLLIQFQNNGVVDDSQLPKDRFSAERLKGVDSTLKIQPAKLEDSAVYLCASSGRQGAGYGYTFGSGTRLTVV.

The J gene is TRBJ2-3, the V gene TRBV6-1, with 7 bases aligning to TRBD2. Germline V gene data show CDR1 as MNHNS and CDR2 as SASEGT. Losses at the gene ends were 6 bases for V and 6 bases for J; bases not matched to a gene: 3. This CDR3 has 12 residues. The CDR3 spells CASRQGGDTQYF. DNA for the CDR3: TGTGCCAGCAGGCAGGGAGGGGATACGCAGTATTTT.

The chain links TRBV18 to TRBJ2-7; TRBD2 aligns across 8 bases. This CDR3 region has 16 residues. Per germline, CDR1 KGHSH and CDR2 LQKENI. Trimming took 3 bases from V and 2 from J; bases not matched to a gene: 9. The CDR3, as DNA: TGTGCCAGCTCACCTTCCCTAGCGGGTTCTACCTACGAGCAGTACTTC. Amino acid sequence: CASSPSLAGSTYEQYF.

The chain employs TRBV29-1 and TRBJ2-1; weak D call: TRBD2 (5 bases). Trimming shortened V by 7 bases and J by 3 bases, and 16 bases separated the two germline ends. Germline values: CDR1 SQVTM, CDR2 ANQGSEA. This CDR3 has 14 residues. CDR3 in amino acids: CSATGSSFYNEQFF. CDR3 nucleotide sequence: TGCAGCGCCACGGGAAGTAGCTTCTACAATGAGCAGTTCTTC.